The present TCR beta chain was sequenced within a study of identical twins. CDR1 DFQATT and CDR2 SNEGSKA come from the germline V gene (reference sequence). The germline V and J ends were trimmed by 3 bases and 3 bases, with 8 bases remaining between them. The CDR3 has 12 residues. A note on this clonotype: Its antigen remains unidentified.

Using its own MiXCR run on the 5' RACE reads, TCRdb lists one record per CDR3 protein. Of 510,000 or so distinct CDR3 sequences in the sample, over 12% were seen once. Every donor was a healthy Caucasian. General study results and limits: Fewer insertions characterized abundant cord blood beta clonotypes, whereas memory repertoires showed none. Potential partial confounding of zero-insertion analyses by invariant MAIT and iNKT cells was noted.

A further study also used this sample, focusing on yellow fever vaccine responses in identical twins.

This receptor was obtained from a woman aged 18-29 years in good health. The sample comprised CD4+ T cells sorted from blood. This chain connects TRBV20-1 to TRBJ1-1; the D is unclear. The CDR3 protein is CSARKGDTEAFF. For the CDR3, the DNA is TGCAGTGCTAGGAAGGGAGACACTGAAGCTTTCTTT.